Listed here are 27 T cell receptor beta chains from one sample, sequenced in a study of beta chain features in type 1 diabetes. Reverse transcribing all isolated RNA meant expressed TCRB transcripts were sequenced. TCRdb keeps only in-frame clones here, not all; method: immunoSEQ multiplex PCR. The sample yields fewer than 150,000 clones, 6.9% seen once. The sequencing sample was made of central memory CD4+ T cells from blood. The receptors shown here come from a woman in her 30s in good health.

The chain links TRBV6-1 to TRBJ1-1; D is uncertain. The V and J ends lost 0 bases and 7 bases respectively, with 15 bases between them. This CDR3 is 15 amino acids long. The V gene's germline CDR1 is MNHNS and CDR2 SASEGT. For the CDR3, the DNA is TGTGCCAGCAGTGAAGCTTTGGGCAGTGGAGGTGAAGCTTTCTTT. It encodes CASSEALGSGGEAFF.

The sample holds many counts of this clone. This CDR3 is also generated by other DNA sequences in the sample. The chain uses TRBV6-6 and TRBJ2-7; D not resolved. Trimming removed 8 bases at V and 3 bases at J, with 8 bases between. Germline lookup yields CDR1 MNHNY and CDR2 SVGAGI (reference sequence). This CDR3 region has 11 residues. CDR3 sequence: CASSSLYEQYF. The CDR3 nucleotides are TGTGCCAGCTCTTCCCTCTACGAGCAGTACTTC.

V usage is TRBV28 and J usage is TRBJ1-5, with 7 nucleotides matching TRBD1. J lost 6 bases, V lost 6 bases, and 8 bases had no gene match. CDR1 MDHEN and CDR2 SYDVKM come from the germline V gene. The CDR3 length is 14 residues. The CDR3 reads CASRATGSAQPQHF. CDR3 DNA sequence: TGTGCCAGCAGGGCGACAGGGTCGGCTCAGCCCCAGCATTTT.

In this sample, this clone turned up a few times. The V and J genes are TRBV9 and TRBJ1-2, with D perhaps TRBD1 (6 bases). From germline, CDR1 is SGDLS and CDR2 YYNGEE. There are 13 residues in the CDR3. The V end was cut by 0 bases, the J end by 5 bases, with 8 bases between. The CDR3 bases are TGTGCCAGCAGCGTAGCAAGGGGGTATGGCTACACCTTC. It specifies CASSVARGYGYTF.

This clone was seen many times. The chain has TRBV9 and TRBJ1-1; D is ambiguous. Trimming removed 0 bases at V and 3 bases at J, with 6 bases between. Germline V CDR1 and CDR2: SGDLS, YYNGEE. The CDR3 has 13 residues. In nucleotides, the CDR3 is TGTGCCAGCAGCGTAGCCCAGGACACTGAAGCTTTCTTT. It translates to CASSVAQDTEAFF.

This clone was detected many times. CDR3 amino acids: CASSPLTGNGANVLTF. In DNA form, the CDR3 reads TGTGCCAGCAGTCCTTTAACAGGGAACGGGGCCAACGTCCTGACTTTC. V and J are TRBV2 and TRBJ2-6; D is perhaps TRBD1 (6 bases). Germline assignment: CDR1 SNHLY and CDR2 FYNNEI. The germline V and J ends were trimmed by 5 bases and 4 bases, with 15 bases remaining between them. This CDR3 is built from 16 residues.

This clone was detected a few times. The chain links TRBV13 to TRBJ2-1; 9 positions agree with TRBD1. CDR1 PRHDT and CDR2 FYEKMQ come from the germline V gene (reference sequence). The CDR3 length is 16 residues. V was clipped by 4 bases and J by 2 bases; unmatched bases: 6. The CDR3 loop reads CASSWHGQGTYNEQFF. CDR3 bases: TGTGCCAGCAGCTGGCATGGACAGGGGACCTACAATGAGCAGTTCTTC.

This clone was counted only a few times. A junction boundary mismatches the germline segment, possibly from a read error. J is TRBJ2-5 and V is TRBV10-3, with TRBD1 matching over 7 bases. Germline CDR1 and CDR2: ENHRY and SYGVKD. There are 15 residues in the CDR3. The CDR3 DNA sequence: TGTGCCAGCAGTACTCGGGACAGCGGCTACGGGACCCAGTACTTC. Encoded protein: CASSTRDSGYGTQYF.

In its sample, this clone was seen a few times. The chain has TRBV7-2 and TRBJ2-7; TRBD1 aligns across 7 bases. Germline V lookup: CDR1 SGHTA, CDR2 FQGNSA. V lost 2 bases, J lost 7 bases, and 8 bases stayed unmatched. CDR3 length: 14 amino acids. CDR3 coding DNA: TGTGCCAGCAGCTTAAGAGGGGGCGAGGTTGAGCAGTACTTC. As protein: CASSLRGGEVEQYF.

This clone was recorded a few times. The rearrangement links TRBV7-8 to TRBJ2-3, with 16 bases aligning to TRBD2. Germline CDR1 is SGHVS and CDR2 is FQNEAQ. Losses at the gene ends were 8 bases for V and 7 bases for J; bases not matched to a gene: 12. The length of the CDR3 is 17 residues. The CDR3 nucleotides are TGTGCCAGCTCAGAGGGACTAGCGGGAGGGGTAGTGTATACGCAGTATTTT. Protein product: CASSEGLAGGVVYTQYF. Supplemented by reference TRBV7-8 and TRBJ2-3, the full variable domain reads GAGVSQSPRYKVAKRGQDVALRCDPISGHVSLFWYQQALGQGPEFLTYFQNEAQLDKSGLPSDRFFAERPEGSVSTLKIQRTQQEDSAVYLCASSEGLAGGVVYTQYFGPGTRLTVL.

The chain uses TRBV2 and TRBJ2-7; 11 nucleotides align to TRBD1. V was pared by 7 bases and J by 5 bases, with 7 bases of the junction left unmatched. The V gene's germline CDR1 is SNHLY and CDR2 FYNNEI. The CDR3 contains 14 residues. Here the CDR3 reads CASIKDRGPHEQYF. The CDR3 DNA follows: TGTGCCAGCATTAAGGACAGGGGGCCCCACGAGCAGTACTTC.

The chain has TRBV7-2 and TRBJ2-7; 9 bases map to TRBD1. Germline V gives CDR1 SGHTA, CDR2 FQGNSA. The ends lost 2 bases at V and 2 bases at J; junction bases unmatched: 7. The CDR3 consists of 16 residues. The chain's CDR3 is CASSLTGTGSTYEQYF. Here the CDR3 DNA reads TGTGCCAGCAGCTTAACCGGGACAGGGAGCACCTACGAGCAGTACTTC.

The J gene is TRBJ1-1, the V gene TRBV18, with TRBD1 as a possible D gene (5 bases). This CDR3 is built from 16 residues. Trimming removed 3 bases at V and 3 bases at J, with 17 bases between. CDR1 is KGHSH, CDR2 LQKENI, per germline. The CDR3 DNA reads TGTGCCAGCTCACCTCATAGGGGCCTCCCAGACACTGAAGCTTTCTTT. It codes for CASSPHRGLPDTEAFF. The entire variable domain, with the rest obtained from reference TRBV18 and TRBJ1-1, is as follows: NAGVMQNPRHLVRRRGQEARLRCSPMKGHSHVYWYRQLPEEGLKFMVYLQKENIIDESGMPKERFSAEFPKEGPSILRIQQVVRGDSAAYFCASSPHRGLPDTEAFFGQGTRLTVV.

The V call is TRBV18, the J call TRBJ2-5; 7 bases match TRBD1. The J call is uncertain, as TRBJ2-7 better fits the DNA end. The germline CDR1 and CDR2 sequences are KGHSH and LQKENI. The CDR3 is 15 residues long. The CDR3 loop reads CASSPQGRGPYEQYF. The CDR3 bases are TGTGCCAGCTCACCACAGGGAAGGGGGCCCTACGAGCAGTACTTC.

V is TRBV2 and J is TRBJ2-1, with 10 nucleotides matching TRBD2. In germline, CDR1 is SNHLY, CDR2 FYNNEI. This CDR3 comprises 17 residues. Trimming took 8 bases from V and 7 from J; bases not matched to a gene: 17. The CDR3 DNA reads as TGTGCCAGCGCTAGTTTGAGACTAGCGGGTGTTACTAATGAGCAGTTCTTC. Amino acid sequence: CASASLRLAGVTNEQFF.

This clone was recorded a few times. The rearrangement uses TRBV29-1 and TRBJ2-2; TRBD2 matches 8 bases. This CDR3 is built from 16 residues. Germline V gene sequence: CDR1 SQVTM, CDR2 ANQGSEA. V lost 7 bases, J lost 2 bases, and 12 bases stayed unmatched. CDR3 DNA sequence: TGCAGCGCCCCAAGCGGGAGTGGGACCAACACCGGGGAGCTGTTTTTT. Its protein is CSAPSGSGTNTGELFF.

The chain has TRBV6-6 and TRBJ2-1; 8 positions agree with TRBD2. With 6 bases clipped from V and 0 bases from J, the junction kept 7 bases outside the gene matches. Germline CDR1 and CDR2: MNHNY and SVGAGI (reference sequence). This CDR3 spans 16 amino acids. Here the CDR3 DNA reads TGTGCCAGCAGAACCGACAGCGGGAGCTCCTACAATGAGCAGTTCTTC. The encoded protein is CASRTDSGSSYNEQFF.

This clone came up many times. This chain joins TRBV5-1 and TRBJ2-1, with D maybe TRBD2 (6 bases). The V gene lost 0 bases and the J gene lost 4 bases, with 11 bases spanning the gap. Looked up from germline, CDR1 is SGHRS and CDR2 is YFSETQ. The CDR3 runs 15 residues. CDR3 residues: CASSLEGLEYNEQFF. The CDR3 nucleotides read TGCGCCAGCAGCTTGGAGGGACTGGAATACAATGAGCAGTTCTTC.

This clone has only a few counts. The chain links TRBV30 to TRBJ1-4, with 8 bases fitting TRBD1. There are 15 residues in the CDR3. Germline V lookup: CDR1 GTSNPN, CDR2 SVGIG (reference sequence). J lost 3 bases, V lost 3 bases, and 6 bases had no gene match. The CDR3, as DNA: TGTGCCTGGAGGGCGACAGGGGTGGCTAATGAAAAACTGTTTTTT. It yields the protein CAWRATGVANEKLFF.

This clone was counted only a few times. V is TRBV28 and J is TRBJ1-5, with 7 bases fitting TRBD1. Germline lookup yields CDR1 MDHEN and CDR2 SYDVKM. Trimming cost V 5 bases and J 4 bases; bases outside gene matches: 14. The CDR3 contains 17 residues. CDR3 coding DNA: TGTGCCAGCAGTGGGGGACCGGTAGTCAGGGGGAATCAGCCCCAGCATTTT. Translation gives CASSGGPVVRGNQPQHF.

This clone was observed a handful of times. The CDR3 sequence: CASSLLAGTPDTQYF. Written as DNA, the CDR3 is TGTGCCAGCAGCTTACTAGCGGGAACGCCAGATACGCAGTATTTT. The chain has TRBV7-3 and TRBJ2-3; TRBD2 matches at 9 bases. The CDR3 spans 15 residues. The trim removed 2 bases at V and 4 bases at J, leaving 4 bases unmatched. Germline V gene lookup returns CDR1 SGHTA and CDR2 FQGTGA.

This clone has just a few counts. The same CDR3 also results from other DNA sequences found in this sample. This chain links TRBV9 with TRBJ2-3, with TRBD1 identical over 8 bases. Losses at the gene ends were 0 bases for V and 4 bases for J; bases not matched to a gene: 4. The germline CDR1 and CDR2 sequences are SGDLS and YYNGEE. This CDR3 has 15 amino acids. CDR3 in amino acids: CASSVGSGGPDTQYF. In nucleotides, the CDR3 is TGTGCCAGCAGCGTAGGGTCAGGGGGCCCAGATACGCAGTATTTT.

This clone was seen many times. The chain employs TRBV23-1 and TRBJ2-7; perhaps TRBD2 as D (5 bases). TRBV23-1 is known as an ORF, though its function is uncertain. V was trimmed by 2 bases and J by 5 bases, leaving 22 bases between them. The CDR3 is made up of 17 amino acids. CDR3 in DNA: TGCGCCAGCAGTCAAAACTGGACTCCCGGATCTGTCCACGAGCAGTACTTC. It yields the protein CASSQNWTPGSVHEQYF.

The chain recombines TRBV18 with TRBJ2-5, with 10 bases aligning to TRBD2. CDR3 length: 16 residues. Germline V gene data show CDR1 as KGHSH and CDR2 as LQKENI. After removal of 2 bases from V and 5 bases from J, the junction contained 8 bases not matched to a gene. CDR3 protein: CASSPGLAGVLETQYF. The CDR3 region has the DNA TGTGCCAGCTCACCAGGCCTAGCGGGAGTCTTGGAGACCCAGTACTTC.

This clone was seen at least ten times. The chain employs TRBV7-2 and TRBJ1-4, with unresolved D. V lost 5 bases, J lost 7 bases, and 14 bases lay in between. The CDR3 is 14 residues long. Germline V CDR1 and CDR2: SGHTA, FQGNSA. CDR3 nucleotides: TGTGCCAGCAGCCCACGGAGTAACCGTGAAAAACTGTTTTTT. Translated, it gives CASSPRSNREKLFF. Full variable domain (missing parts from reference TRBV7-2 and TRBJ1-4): GAGVSQSPSNKVTEKGKDVELRCDPISGHTALYWYRQSLGQGLEFLIYFQGNSAPDKSGLPSDRFSAERTGGSVSTLTIQRTQQEDSAVYLCASSPRSNREKLFFGSGTQLSVL.

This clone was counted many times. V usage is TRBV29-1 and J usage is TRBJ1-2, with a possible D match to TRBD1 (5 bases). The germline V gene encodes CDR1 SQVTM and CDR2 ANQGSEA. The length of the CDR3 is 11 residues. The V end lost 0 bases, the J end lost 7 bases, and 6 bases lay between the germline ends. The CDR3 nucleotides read TGCAGCGTTGAAGATCAGGGTGGCTACACCTTC. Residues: CSVEDQGGYTF. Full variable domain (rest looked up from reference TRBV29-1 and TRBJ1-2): SAVISQKPSRDICQRGTSLTIQCQVDSQVTMMFWYRQQPGQSLTLIATANQGSEATYESGFVIDKFPISRPNLTFSTLTVSNMSPEDSSIYLCSVEDQGGYTFGSGTRLTVV.

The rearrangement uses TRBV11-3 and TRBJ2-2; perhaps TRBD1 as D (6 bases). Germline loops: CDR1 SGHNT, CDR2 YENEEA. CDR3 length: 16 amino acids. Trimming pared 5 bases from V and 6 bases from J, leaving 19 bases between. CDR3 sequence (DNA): TGTGCCAGCAGCCTCCTCCCGACAGGAAGTTCCGGGGAGCTGTTTTTT. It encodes CASSLLPTGSSGELFF.